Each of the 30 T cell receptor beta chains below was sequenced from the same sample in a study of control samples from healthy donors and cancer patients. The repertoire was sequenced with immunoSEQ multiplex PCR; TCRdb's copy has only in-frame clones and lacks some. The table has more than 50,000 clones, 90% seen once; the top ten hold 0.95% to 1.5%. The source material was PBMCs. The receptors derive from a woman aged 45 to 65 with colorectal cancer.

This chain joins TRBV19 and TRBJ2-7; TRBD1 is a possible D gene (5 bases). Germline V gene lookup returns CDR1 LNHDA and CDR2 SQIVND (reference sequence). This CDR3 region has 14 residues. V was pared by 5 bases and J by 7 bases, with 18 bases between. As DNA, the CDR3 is TGTGCCAGTAGTGCGGCAGGGCGAAGGGGTGAGCAGTACTTC. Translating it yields CASSAAGRRGEQYF.

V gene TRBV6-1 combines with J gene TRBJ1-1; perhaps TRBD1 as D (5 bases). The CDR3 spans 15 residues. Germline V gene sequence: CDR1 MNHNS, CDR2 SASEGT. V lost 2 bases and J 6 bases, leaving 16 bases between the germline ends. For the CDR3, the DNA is TGTGCCAGCAGTGAAATCAGGGCCGCTAGCGCTGAAGCTTTCTTT. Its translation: CASSEIRAASAEAFF.

The CDR3 DNA is TGTGCCAGCAGCTTCGGGGACCGAGAAAATTCACCCCTCCACTTT. It encodes CASSFGDRENSPLHF. The chain links TRBV7-9 to TRBJ1-6, with D maybe TRBD1 (5 bases). CDR1 and CDR2 from the germline V gene are SEHNR and FQNEAQ (reference sequence). Trimming shortened V by 3 bases and J by 7 bases, and 13 bases separated the two germline ends. There are 15 residues in the CDR3.

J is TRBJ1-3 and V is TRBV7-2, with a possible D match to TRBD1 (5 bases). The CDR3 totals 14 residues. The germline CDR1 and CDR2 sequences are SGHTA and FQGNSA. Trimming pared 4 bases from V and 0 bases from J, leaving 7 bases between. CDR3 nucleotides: TGTGCCAGCAGCTCAGGGATCTCTGGAAACACCATATATTTT. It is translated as CASSSGISGNTIYF.

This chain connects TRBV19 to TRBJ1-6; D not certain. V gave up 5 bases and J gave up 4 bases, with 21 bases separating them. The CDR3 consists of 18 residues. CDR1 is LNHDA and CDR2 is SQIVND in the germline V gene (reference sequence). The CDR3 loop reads CASSPDTDGRTYNSPLHF. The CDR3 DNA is TGTGCCAGTAGTCCCGATACCGACGGACGGACTTATAATTCACCCCTCCACTTT.

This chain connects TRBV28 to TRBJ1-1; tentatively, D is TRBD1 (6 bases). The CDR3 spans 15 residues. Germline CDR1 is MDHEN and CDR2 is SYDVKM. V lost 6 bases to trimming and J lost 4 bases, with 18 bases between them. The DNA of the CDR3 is TGTGCCAGCAGCCGTCCCCAGGGGAGGAGCACTGAAGCTTTCTTT. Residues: CASSRPQGRSTEAFF.

CDR3 nucleotides: TGTGCCACCAGTGATTTGACCGCAGAGTGGATTGCTTTCTTT. Amino acids: CATSDLTAEWIAFF. The chain couples TRBV24-1 to TRBJ1-1; D call uncertain. V was clipped by 0 bases and J by 11 bases, with 15 bases between them. The CDR3 runs 14 residues. Germline V lookup: CDR1 KGHDR, CDR2 SFDVKD.

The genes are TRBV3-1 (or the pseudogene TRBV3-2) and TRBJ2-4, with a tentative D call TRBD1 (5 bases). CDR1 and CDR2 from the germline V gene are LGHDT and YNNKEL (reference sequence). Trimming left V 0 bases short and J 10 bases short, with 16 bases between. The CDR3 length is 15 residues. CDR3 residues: CASSQDEDNKAIQYF. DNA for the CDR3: TGTGCCAGCAGCCAAGACGAGGACAACAAGGCGATTCAGTACTTC.

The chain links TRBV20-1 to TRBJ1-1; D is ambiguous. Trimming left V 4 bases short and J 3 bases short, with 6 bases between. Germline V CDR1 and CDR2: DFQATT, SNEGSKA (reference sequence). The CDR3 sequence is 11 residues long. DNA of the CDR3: TGCAGTGCTATTGGGCACACTGAAGCTTTCTTT. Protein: CSAIGHTEAFF.

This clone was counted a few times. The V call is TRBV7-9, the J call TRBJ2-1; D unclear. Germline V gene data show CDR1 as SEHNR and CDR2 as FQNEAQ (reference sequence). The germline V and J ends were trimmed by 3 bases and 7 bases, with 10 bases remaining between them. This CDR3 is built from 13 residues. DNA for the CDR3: TGTGCCAGCAGCTTGCTGGCCGGGAATGAGCAGTTCTTC. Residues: CASSLLAGNEQFF.

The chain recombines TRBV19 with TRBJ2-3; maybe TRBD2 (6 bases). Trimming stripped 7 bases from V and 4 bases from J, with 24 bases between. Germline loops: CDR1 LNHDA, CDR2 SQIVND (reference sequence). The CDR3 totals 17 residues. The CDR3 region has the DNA TGTGCCAGTACACCCCCCGGGAGAGTCCCGAATCCAGATACGCAGTATTTT. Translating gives CASTPPGRVPNPDTQYF.

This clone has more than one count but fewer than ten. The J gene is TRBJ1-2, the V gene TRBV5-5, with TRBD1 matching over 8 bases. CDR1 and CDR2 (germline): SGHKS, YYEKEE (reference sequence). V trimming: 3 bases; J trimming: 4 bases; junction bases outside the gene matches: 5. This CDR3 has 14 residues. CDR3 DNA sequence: TGTGCCAGCAGCTCCCCGGACAGGGCCTATGGCTACACCTTC. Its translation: CASSSPDRAYGYTF.

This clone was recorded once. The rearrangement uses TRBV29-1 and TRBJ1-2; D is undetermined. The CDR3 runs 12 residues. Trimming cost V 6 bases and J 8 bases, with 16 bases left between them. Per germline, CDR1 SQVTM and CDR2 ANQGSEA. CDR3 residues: CSVAGEVRGYTF. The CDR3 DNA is TGCAGCGTCGCAGGAGAAGTGAGGGGCTACACCTTC.

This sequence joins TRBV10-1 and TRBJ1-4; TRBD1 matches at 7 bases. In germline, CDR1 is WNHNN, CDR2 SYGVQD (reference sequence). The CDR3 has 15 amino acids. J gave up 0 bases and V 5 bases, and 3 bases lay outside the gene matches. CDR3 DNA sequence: TGCGCCAGCAGTTGGGACAGCCCAACTAATGAAAAACTGTTTTTT. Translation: CASSWDSPTNEKLFF.

The CDR3: CASSGGLAGTYEQYF. Here the CDR3 DNA reads TGTGCCAGCAGTGGAGGACTAGCGGGGACCTACGAGCAGTACTTC. The J gene is TRBJ2-7, the V gene TRBV2; 12 bases fit TRBD2. V lost 4 bases, J lost 2 bases, and 3 bases stayed unmatched. The CDR3 consists of 15 residues. Germline CDR1 SNHLY, CDR2 FYNNEI.

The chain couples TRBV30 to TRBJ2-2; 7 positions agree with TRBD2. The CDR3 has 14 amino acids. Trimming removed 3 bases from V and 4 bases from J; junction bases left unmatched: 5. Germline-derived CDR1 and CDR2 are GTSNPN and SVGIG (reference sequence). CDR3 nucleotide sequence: TGTGCCTGGAGGCGGGAGTCGGGCACCGGGGAGCTGTTTTTT. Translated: CAWRRESGTGELFF.

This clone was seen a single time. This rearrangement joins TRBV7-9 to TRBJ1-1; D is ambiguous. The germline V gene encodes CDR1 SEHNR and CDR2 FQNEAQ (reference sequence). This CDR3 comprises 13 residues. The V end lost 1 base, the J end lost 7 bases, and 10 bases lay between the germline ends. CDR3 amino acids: CASSLVNDNEAFF. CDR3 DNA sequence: TGTGCCAGCAGCTTAGTAAACGACAATGAAGCTTTCTTT.

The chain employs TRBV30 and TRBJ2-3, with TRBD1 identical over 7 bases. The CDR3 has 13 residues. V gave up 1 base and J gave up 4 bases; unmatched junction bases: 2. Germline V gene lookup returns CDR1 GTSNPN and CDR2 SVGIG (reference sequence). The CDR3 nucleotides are TGTGCCTGGAGTGCCCAGGGGGCAGATACGCAGTATTTT. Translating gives CAWSAQGADTQYF.

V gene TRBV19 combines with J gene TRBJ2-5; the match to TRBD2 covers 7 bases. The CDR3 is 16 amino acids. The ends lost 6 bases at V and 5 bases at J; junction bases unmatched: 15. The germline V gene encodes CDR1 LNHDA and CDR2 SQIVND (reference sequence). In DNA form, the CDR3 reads TGTGCCAGTAGGCCCGAGCGGGACCCCGGGGGGGAGACCCAGTACTTC. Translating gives CASRPERDPGGETQYF.

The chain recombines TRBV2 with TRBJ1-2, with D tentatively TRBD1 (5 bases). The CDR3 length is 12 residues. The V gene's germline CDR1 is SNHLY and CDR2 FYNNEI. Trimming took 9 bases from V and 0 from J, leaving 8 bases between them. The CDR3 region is CARQDPNYGYTF. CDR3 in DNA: TGTGCCAGACAGGACCCTAACTATGGCTACACCTTC.

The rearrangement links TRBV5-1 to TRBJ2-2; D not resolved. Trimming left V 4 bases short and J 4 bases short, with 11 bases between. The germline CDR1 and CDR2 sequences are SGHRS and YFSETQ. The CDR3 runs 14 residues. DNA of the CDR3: TGCGCCAGCAGCCCGCGTTACGGCACCGGGGAGCTGTTTTTT. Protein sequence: CASSPRYGTGELFF.

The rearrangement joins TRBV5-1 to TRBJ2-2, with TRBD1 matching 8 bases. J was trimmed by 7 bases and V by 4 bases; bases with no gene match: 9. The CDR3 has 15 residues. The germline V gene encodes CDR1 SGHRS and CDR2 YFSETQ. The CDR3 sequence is CASSPSRTGIGELFF. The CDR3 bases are TGCGCCAGCAGCCCATCTCGGACAGGGATCGGGGAGCTGTTTTTT.

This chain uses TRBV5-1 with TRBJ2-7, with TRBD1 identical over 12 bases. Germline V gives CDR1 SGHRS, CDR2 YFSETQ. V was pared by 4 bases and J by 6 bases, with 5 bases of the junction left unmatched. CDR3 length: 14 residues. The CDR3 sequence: CASSLGTGGGEQYF. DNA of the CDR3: TGCGCCAGCAGCCTTGGGACAGGGGGCGGCGAGCAGTACTTC.

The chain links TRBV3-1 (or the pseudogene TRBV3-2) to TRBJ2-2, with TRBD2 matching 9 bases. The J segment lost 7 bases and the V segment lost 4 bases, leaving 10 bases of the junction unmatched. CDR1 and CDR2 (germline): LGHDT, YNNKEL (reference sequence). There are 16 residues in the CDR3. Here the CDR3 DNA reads TGTGCCAGCAGCCCCCGGGGAGCGGGGGGCCTCGGGGAGCTGTTTTTT. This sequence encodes CASSPRGAGGLGELFF.

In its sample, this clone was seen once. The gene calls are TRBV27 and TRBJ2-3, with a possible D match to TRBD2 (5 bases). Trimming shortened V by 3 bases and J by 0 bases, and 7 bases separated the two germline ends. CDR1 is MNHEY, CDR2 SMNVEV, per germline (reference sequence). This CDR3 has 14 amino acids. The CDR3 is CASSFQRSTDTQYF. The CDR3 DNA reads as TGTGCCAGCAGTTTCCAGCGGAGCACAGATACGCAGTATTTT.

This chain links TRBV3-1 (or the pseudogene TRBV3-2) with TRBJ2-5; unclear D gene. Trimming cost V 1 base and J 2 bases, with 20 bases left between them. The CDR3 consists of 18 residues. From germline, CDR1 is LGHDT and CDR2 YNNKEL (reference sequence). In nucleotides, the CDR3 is TGTGCCAGCAGCCAAGCTGGTGGTTCGGCTTTGGGACAAGAGACCCAGTACTTC. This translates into CASSQAGGSALGQETQYF.

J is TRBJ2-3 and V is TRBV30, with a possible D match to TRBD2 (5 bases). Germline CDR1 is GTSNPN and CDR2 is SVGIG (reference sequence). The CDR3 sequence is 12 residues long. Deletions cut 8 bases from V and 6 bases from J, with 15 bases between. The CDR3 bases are TGTGCCGCAAGAGAGCGCGGGGATACGCAGTATTTT. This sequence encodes CAARERGDTQYF.

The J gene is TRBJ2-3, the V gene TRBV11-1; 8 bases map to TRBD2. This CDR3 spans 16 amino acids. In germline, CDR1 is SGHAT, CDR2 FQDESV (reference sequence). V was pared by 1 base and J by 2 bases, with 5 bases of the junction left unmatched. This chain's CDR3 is CASSLGFSGDTDTQYF. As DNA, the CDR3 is TGTGCCAGCAGCTTAGGGTTTAGCGGGGACACAGATACGCAGTATTTT.

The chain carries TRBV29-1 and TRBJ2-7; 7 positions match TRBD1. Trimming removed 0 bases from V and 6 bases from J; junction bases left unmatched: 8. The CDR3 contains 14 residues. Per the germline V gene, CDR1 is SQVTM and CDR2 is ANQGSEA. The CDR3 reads CSVEDGQGDSEQYF. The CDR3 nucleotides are TGCAGCGTTGAAGATGGGCAGGGGGATAGCGAGCAGTACTTC.

Here the CDR3 DNA reads TGTGCCAGCAGTCGTGGGACAGGGCAAGGCTACACCTTC. This sequence encodes CASSRGTGQGYTF. This chain links TRBV6-6 with TRBJ1-2; TRBD1 aligns across 9 bases. This CDR3 has 13 residues. V trimming: 5 bases; J trimming: 8 bases; junction bases outside the gene matches: 6. CDR1 is MNHNY and CDR2 is SVGAGI in the germline V gene (reference sequence).